The rows below give T cell receptor beta chains drawn from one sample of a study of T cells in Graves' hyperthyroidism and ophthalmopathy. TCRdb re-called the multiplex PCR reads through MiXCR, storing one row per CDR3 protein. The sample holds under 400,000 distinct CDR3 sequences, approximately 15% seen once. The sample comprised blood. All receptors derive from a woman aged 18-29 years with Graves' hyperthyroidism that later progressed to Graves' ophthalmopathy. Each CDR3 is given with its conserved first and last residue. D genes are given only for firm matches. Not all rows give a size; the values are once, few, many and, for expanded clones, a class.

TRBJ2-3 many TRBV5-1 TRBD1 TGCGCCAGCAGCTCCACAGGGGCGTGGAGCACAGATACGCAGTATTTT CASSSTGAWSTDTQYF
TRBJ2-2 NA TRBV12-3/TRBV12-4 TRBD2 TGTGCCAGCAGTTTAGAGACTAGCGGGAGTTCCGGGGAGCTGTTTTTT CASSLETSGSSGELFF
TRBJ2-4 many TRBV28 NA TGTGCCAGCAGCCCAACAGGGCTAAGGGCCAAAAACATTCAGTACTTC CASSPTGLRAKNIQYF
TRBJ2-7 many TRBV20-1 NA TGCAGTGCTAGAGATCAAACTAGTTCACGCGAGCAGTACTTC CSARDQTSSREQYF
TRBJ2-2 NA TRBV29-1 NA TGCAGCGCTCTTGGTGGCGGGCCACACACCGGGGAGCTGTTTTTT CSALGGGPHTGELFF
TRBJ2-3 NA TRBV19 TRBD1 TGTGCCAGTAGTGCAGGGACAGCAGGTACGCAGTATTTT CASSAGTAGTQYF
TRBJ2-2 NA TRBV7-3 TRBD2 TGTGCCAGCAGCTTAGATGGGACTAGCGGGAGGCTTGACGGGGAGCTGTTTTTT CASSLDGTSGRLDGELFF
TRBJ2-4 few TRBV20-1 NA TGCAGTCCGACGCTAGCCAAAAACATTCAGTACTTC CSPTLAKNIQYF
TRBJ2-3 many TRBV28 NA TGTGCCAGCAGTTTTGGTACCACCACAGATACGCAGTATTTT CASSFGTTTDTQYF
TRBJ1-1 few TRBV6-2/TRBV6-3 NA TGTGCCAGCAGTTACGTGGGGGGCTACACTGAAGCTTTCTTT CASSYVGGYTEAFF
TRBJ2-7 many TRBV12-3/TRBV12-4 NA TGTGCCAGCAGGGTAGGGAGGAGATCCTACGAGCAGTACTTC CASRVGRRSYEQYF
TRBJ2-3 NA TRBV7-2 TRBD2 TGTGCCAGCAGCTTAGATTCGGGAGGGCCGGCAGATACGCAGTATTTT CASSLDSGGPADTQYF
TRBJ1-5 many TRBV2 NA TGTGCCAGCAGTGGCCAGCAAAGAGGTGGAGGAAGTCCCCAGCATTTT CASSGQQRGGGSPQHF
TRBJ2-5 many TRBV15 NA TGTGCCACCAGCAGAGGATGGGGGAGGGGGGGGACAGAAGAGACCCAGTACTTC CATSRGWGRGGTEETQYF
TRBJ1-2 NA TRBV6-6 NA TGTGCCAGCAGTTACTCGAACATCGGGGGCTACACCTTC CASSYSNIGGYTF
TRBJ1-1 many TRBV5-1 TRBD1 TGCGCCACCGGGACAGGGACTGAAGCTTTCTTT CATGTGTEAFF
TRBJ1-1 few TRBV5-1 TRBD1 TGCGCCAGCAGCGCTCAGGGGGCTCCCAACACTGAAGCTTTCTTT CASSAQGAPNTEAFF
TRBJ2-1 many TRBV25-1 NA TGTGCCAGCAGTGAATGGGAGGGGGGGTCCTACAATGAGCAGTTCTTC CASSEWEGGSYNEQFF
TRBJ1-5 many TRBV20-1 NA TGCAGTGCGAGAACAGGTCTCGCTCAGCCCCAGCATTTT CSARTGLAQPQHF
TRBJ2-5 many TRBV24-1 NA TGTGCCACCAGTGACGAGCCAGGGGAGACCCAGTACTTC CATSDEPGETQYF
TRBJ1-3 few TRBV7-9 NA TGTGCCAGCAGCTTAGGGGGGACGGTCTCTGGAAACACCATATATTTT CASSLGGTVSGNTIYF
TRBJ2-7 NA TRBV7-6 TRBD2 TGTGCCAGCAGCGGCGGACTAGCGGGCTACGAGCAGTACTTC CASSGGLAGYEQYF
TRBJ2-1 many TRBV2 NA TGTGCCAGCAGATTGATTGGTCTTCTCGCCGACAATGAGCAGTTCTTC CASRLIGLLADNEQFF
TRBJ1-2 NA TRBV20-1 TRBD1 TGCAGTGCGGAACTCAGGGGGCGCCCTGGCTACACCTTC CSAELRGRPGYTF
TRBJ2-3 many TRBV12-3/TRBV12-4 NA TGTGCCAGCACCCACTTGCCCCAGGGAGTCTCGCAGTATTTT CASTHLPQGVSQYF
TRBJ2-7 few TRBV20-1 NA TGCAGTGCTAGAGATTTGAGGGCAGCGATCTCCTACGAGCAGTACTTC CSARDLRAAISYEQYF
TRBJ2-5 many TRBV3-1 NA TGTGCCAGCAGCCAAGATGGAGCAGAGACCCAGTACTTC CASSQDGAETQYF
TRBJ2-3 few TRBV27 NA TGTGCCAGCAGTTTTAGTAAAAGTACAGATACGCAGTATTTT CASSFSKSTDTQYF
TRBJ1-4 many TRBV2 NA TGTGCCAGCAGTGAGACAGTTAATGAAAAACTGTTTTTT CASSETVNEKLFF
TRBJ1-5 many TRBV27 NA TGTGCCAGCAGTTCCAATCATCCGAGGGGATTTCGGCAGCCCCAGCATTTT CASSSNHPRGFRQPQHF
TRBJ1-4 NA TRBV20-1 NA TGCAGTGCCACTAAGGGGATAGGTGAAAAACTGTTTTTT CSATKGIGEKLFF
TRBJ2-2 few TRBV20-1 NA TGCAGTGCTAGTCCGGGGGCGTGGGCCACCGGGGAGCTGTTTTTT CSASPGAWATGELFF
TRBJ2-5 NA TRBV20-1 NA TGCAGTGCTAGAGATTTAACGAGCTCGAAGACCCAGTACTTC CSARDLTSSKTQYF
TRBJ2-1 few TRBV15 TRBD2 TGTGCCACCAGCAGAGGTGATAGCGGGGGTTACAATGAGCAGTTCTTC CATSRGDSGGYNEQFF
TRBJ2-2 many TRBV6-1 TRBD1 TGTGCCAGCAGTTCCCCGGGACAGGGGAAAACCGGGGAGCTGTTTTTT CASSSPGQGKTGELFF
TRBJ2-2 NA TRBV6-1 TRBD2 TGTGCCAGCAGTCCCGGGACTAGCGGCGGGGAGCTGTTTTTT CASSPGTSGGELFF
TRBJ2-3 NA TRBV3-1 TRBD2 TGTGCCAGCAGCCTTTTTCCCGCGGTTAGCGGGGCAAGCACAGATACGCAGTATTTT CASSLFPAVSGASTDTQYF
TRBJ1-1 many TRBV20-1 NA TGCAGTGCTAGTAAATCCGCCTATGAAGCTTTCTTT CSASKSAYEAFF
TRBJ2-1 few TRBV6-1 NA TGTGCCAGCAGTGAAGAGGACAGCCTCTACAATGAGCAGTTCTTC CASSEEDSLYNEQFF
TRBJ2-7 many TRBV20-1 TRBD2 TGCAGTGCTTATAGCGGGAGCAACAACGAGCAGTACTTC CSAYSGSNNEQYF